The following is a TCR beta chain sequence with its context. Its antigen is still unknown. Germline V gene lookup returns CDR1 MNHEY and CDR2 SMNVEV (reference sequence). This CDR3 has 13 residues. V shed 3 bases, J shed 11 bases, and the junction held 8 bases outside the gene matches. These data originate in a study of cytomegalovirus exposure and HLA in healthy donors. Regarding the study as a whole: Most TCR sequences were uncommon, yet certain public TCRs appeared in many donors.

Data came from immunoSEQ multiplex PCR; TCRdb stores just in-frame clones and leaves some out. Here the sample spans more than 200,000 clones, roughly 84% being singletons. The genes are TRBV27 and TRBJ2-7; 9 positions agree with TRBD2. The clonotype comes from a man between 18 and 29 years old in good health and CMV-seropositive. The sample taken for sequencing was PBMCs. DNA of the CDR3: TGTGCCAGCAGTTTGGTTAGCGGGGGAGAGGAGTACTTC. This translates into CASSLVSGGEEYF.